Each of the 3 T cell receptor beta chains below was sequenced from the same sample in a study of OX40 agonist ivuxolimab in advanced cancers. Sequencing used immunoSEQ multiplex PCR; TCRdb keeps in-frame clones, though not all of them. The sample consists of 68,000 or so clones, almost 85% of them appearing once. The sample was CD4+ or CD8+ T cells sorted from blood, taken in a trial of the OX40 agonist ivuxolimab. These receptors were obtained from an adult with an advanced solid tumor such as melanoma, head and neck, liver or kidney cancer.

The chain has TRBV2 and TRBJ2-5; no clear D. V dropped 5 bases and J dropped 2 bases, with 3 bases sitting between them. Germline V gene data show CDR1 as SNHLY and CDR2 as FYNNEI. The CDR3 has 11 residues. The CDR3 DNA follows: TGTGCCAGCAGTAGTCAAGAGACCCAGTACTTC. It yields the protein CASSSQETQYF.

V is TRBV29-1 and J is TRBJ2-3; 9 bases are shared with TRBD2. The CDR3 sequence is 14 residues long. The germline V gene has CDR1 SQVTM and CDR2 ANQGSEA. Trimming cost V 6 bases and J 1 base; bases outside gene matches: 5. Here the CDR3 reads CSVLRLAGTDTQYF. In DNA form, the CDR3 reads TGCAGCGTACTCCGACTAGCGGGCACAGATACGCAGTATTTT.

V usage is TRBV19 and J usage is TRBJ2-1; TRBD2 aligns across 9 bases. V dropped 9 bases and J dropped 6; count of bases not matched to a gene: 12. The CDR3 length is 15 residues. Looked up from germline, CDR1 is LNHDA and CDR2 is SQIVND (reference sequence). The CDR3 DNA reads TGTGCCAGCCTCTCGGGCGGGAGGGGCTTCAATGAGCAGTTCTTC. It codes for CASLSGGRGFNEQFF.